Listed here is a single T cell receptor beta chain. In this sample, this clone turned up a few times. Its antigen specificity is not known. Base qualities are not at hand, and no much larger clone is one base apart. The entry originates in a study of metastatic and nonmetastatic thyroid tumors (dated by TCRdb to the early 2020s). Describing the broader study: For patients with malignant and with benign thyroid disease, the researchers compared repertoires between peripheral blood samples and tumor or nodule tissue samples. Paper-wide results and their limitations: TCR beta diversity was reported as significantly higher in malignant tumors than in benign nodules, in both blood and tumor samples.

Before undergoing thyroid surgery, none of the patients had been given any kind of treatment. Patient clinical samples collected from about 2012 to 2018 were retrospectively analysed using T-cell receptor beta sequencing. The library relied on PCR. TCRdb names Illumina HiSeq 4000 as the instrument used. High-throughput sequencing was used to profile the TCR beta-chain CDR3 region of each patient. Processing in the source paper ran as follows. CDR3 differences across clinicopathological groups were used to build a classifier for discriminating distant-metastatic papillary thyroid cancer patients. The Shannon index was used to assess repertoire diversity, and the Morisita-Horn index was used to assess tumor-blood repertoire similarity. The public reads were reprocessed in TCRdb via fastp at Q25 and MiXCR, keeping in-frame beta chains. TCRdb's processing, not the study's, gives the V and J calls here. This sample holds about 43,000 clones; roughly 26% were observed only once. Approximately 15% of the sample is held by the ten biggest clonotypes.

Inclusive of the bounding cysteine and phenylalanine, the CDR3 is 14 residues long. CDR3 DNA only is kept here, 42 bases in frame from base 1. V is cut by 1 base and J by 3 bases, and the space between the germline ends is 10 bases. CDR1 and CDR2 were assigned from the germline V gene as SGHTA and FQGNSA. The clonotype originates from a female donor with papillary thyroid cancer or a benign thyroid nodule (not recorded which). Some clones in this sample may be carry-over from other donors' samples. Sequenced: tumor tissue. The sequence is built from TRBV7-2 and TRBJ2-7; perhaps TRBD1 is the D gene, with 5 bases matching. The CDR3 reads as follows: CASSLEGNYYEQYF. DNA sequence: TGTGCCAGCAGCTTAGAGGGGAATTACTACGAGCAGTACTTC.